Included here is one T cell receptor (beta chain) sequence, with context. Per the authors' pipeline: Amplification of reference gene primers provided the estimated nucleated cell counts. Here immunoSEQ multiplex PCR was the method, and the copy in TCRdb shows in-frame clones only, minus some. V and J calls and clone size are as listed in that table; D and trimming were resolved from the DNA. The sample has approximately 300,000 clones; roughly nine tenths are singletons. The CDR3 has 12 residues. Germline assignment: CDR1 MNHEY and CDR2 SVGAGI. Trimming cost V 7 bases and J 3 bases; bases outside gene matches: 1. The sample originates from a study of blood T cell repertoires in COVID-19. The wider study: COVID-19 samples, acute and convalescent, were from the United States, Italy and Spain. PBMCs, B-cell-depleted T cells, or T cells provided the cDNA or gDNA that made up the material.

The chain links TRBV6-5 to TRBJ2-7, with 9 bases fitting TRBD1. This receptor was identified in a woman in her forties or fifties who had recovered from COVID-19. Sequencing was carried out using peripheral blood. CDR3 region: CASKDRGYEQYF. Here the CDR3 DNA reads TGTGCCAGCAAGGACAGGGGCTACGAGCAGTACTTC.